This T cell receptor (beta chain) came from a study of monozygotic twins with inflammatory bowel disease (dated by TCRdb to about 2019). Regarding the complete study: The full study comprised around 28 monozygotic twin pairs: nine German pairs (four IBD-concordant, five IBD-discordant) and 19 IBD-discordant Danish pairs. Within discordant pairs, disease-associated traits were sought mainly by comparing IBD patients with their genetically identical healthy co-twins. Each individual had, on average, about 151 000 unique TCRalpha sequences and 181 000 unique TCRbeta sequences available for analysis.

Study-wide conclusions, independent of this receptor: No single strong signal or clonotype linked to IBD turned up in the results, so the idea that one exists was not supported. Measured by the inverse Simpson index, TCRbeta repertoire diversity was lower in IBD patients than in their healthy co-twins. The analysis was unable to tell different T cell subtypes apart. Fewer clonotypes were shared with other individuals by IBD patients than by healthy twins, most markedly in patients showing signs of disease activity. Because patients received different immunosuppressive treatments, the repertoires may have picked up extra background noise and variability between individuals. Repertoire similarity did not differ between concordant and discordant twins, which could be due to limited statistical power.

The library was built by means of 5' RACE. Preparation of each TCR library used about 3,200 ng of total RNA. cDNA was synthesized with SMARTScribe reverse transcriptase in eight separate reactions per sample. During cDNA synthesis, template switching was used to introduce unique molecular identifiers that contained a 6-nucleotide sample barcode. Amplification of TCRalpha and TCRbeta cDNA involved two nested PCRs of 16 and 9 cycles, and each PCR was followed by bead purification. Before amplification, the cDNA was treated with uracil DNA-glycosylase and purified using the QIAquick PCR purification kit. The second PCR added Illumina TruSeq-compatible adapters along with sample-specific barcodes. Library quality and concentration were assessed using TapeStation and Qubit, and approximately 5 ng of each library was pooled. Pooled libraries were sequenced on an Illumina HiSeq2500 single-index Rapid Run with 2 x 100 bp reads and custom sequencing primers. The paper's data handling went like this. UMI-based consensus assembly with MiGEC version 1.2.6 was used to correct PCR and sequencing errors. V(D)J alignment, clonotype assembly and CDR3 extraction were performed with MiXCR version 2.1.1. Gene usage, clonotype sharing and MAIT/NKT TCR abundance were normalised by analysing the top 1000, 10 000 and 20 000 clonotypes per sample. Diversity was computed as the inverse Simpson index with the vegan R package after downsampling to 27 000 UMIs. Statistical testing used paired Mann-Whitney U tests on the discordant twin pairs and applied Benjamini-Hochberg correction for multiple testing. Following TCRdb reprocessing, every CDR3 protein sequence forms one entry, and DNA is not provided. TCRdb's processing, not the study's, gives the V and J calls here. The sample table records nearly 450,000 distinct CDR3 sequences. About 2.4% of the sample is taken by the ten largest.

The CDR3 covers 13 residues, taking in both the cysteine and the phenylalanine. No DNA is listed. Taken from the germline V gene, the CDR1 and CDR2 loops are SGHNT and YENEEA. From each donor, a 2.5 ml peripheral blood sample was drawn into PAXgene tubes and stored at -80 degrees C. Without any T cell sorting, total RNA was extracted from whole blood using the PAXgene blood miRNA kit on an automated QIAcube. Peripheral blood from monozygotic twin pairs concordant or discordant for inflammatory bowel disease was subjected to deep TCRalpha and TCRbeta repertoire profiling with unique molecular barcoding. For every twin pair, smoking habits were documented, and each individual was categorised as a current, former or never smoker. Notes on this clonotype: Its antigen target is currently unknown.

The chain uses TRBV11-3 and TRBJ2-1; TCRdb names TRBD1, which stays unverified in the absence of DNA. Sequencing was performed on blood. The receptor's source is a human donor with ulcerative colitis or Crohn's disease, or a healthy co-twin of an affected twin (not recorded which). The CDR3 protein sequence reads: CASSAWPGNEQFF.